The 4 T cell receptor beta chains below come from one sample, sequenced in a study of blood T cells in healthy people across ages. Sample-barcoded 5' priming and a J-beta primer mix drove a second PCR of about 6 to 12 cycles. TCRdb used MiXCR to reprocess the 5' RACE reads, holding one entry per CDR3 protein. This sample has about 630,000 distinct CDR3 sequences; roughly 21% occur once, and the top ten carry under 4%. The specimen sequenced was blood. Receptor source: a man in his 70s in good health.

This clonotype showed up just a few times. The V and J genes are TRBV7-2 and TRBJ1-1; a possible D gene is TRBD1 (6 bases). V lost 5 bases and J lost 3, with 22 bases in between. The germline CDR1 and CDR2 sequences are SGHTA and FQGNSA. The length of the CDR3 is 17 residues. CDR3 region: CASSPFGAGRGDTEAFF. CDR3 sequence (DNA): TGTGCCAGCAGCCCCTTCGGGGCAGGGAGGGGGGACACTGAAGCTTTCTTT.

The chain uses TRBV24-1 and TRBJ2-2; 8 bases agree with TRBD1. The germline V gene encodes CDR1 KGHDR and CDR2 SFDVKD. The V gene end was trimmed by 7 bases and the J gene end by 4 bases; junction bases not matched to a gene: 4. The CDR3 contains 14 residues. The CDR3 sequence is CATRGQGATGELFF. For the CDR3, the DNA is TGTGCCACCAGAGGACAGGGCGCCACCGGGGAGCTGTTTTTT.

This chain joins TRBV4-3 and TRBJ2-1, with a possible D match to TRBD2 (5 bases). CDR1 and CDR2 from the germline V gene are LGHNA and YSLEER. Trimming removed 4 bases from V and 5 bases from J, with 9 bases in between. This CDR3 has 13 amino acids. Written as DNA, the CDR3 is TGCGCCAGCAGCCGCCTACTAGACAATGAGCAGTTCTTC. Its translation is CASSRLLDNEQFF.

This clonotype appeared once. Relative to the germline gene, one junction end is altered; a read error may explain this. The chain uses TRBV13 and TRBJ2-2; the D gene is possibly TRBD2 (5 bases). The CDR3 is 14 amino acids. CDR1 and CDR2 from the germline V gene are PRHDT and FYEKMQ (reference sequence). CDR3 DNA sequence: TGTGCCAGCAGCTTCGCTACGTCAACCGGGGAGCTGGTTTTT. It specifies CASSFATSTGELVF.